A single sample gave rise to the 10 T cell receptor beta chains below, sequenced in a study of blood T cell repertoires in COVID-19. Data came from immunoSEQ multiplex PCR; TCRdb stores just in-frame clones and leaves some out. Counted here are over 250,000 clones, approximately 93% occurring once; the ten biggest clones make up about 2.2%. The sample comprised peripheral blood. These receptors were obtained from a woman in her twenties or thirties with COVID-19, enrolled during active disease.

The chain uses TRBV6-5 and TRBJ1-1; TRBD1 might be the D (6 bases). CDR3 length: 15 amino acids. The V and J ends lost 7 bases and 2 bases respectively, with 17 bases between them. The germline CDR1 and CDR2 sequences are MNHEY and SVGAGI. In DNA, the CDR3 is TGTGCCAGCATTCCGAACAGGGATAGAAACACTGAAGCTTTCTTT. Its protein is CASIPNRDRNTEAFF.

The V gene is TRBV27, the J gene TRBJ2-7, with TRBD1 matching over 10 bases. The CDR3 extends over 13 amino acids. CDR1 is MNHEY, CDR2 SMNVEV, per germline (reference sequence). Germline trimming cut 6 bases from V and 5 bases from J; bases unmatched to any gene: 4. The CDR3 is CASRRDRGHEQYF. The CDR3 DNA reads as TGTGCCAGCAGGCGGGACAGGGGACACGAGCAGTACTTC.

Notes on this clone: Other DNA sequences in the same sample also yield this CDR3. The chain has TRBV12-3 or TRBV12-4 and TRBJ1-1; D ambiguous. The CDR3 runs to 13 residues. V was clipped by 2 bases and J by 3 bases, with 7 bases between them. CDR3 sequence (DNA): TGTGCCAGCAGTTTAAGCCGGGACACTGAAGCTTTCTTT. Amino acid sequence: CASSLSRDTEAFF.

CDR3 nucleotides: TGCAGCGTTGAAGCGGGTTCGAGAACTGAAGCTTTCTTT. The encoded protein is CSVEAGSRTEAFF. The chain has TRBV29-1 and TRBJ1-1; D gene uncertain. V lost 1 base to trimming and J lost 5 bases, with 11 bases between them. CDR1 and CDR2 from the germline V gene are SQVTM and ANQGSEA. The CDR3 spans 13 residues.

The V gene is TRBV5-5, the J gene TRBJ2-1; tentatively, D is TRBD2 (5 bases). The CDR3 loop spans 13 amino acids. Trimming took off 3 bases at V and 2 bases at J, with 6 bases between the two ends. CDR1 SGHKS and CDR2 YYEKEE come from the germline V gene (reference sequence). The CDR3, as DNA: TGTGCCAGCAGCTGGGGAGCCTACAATGAGCAGTTCTTC. This sequence encodes CASSWGAYNEQFF. Variable domain in full (rest from reference TRBV5-5 and TRBJ2-1): DAGVTQSPTHLIKTRGQQVTLRCSPISGHKSVSWYQQVLGQGPQFIFQYYEKEERGRGNFPDRFSARQFPNYSSELNVNALLLGDSALYLCASSWGAYNEQFFGPGTRLTVL.

The chain carries TRBV27 and TRBJ2-5; a possible D gene is TRBD2 (6 bases). CDR3 length: 15 residues. Trimming left V 2 bases short and J 1 base short, with 11 bases between. The germline V gene has CDR1 MNHEY and CDR2 SMNVEV (reference sequence). As DNA, the CDR3 is TGTGCCAGCAGTTTAGCGGGGATTCGCCAAGAGACCCAGTACTTC. This encodes CASSLAGIRQETQYF.

The rearrangement uses TRBV28 and TRBJ2-1; 12 bases are shared with TRBD2. Germline-derived CDR1 and CDR2 are MDHEN and SYDVKM. J lost 0 bases, V lost 6 bases, and 9 bases had no gene match. The CDR3 extends over 18 amino acids. The CDR3 loop reads CASSRNLAGGISYNEQFF. In nucleotides, the CDR3 is TGTGCCAGCAGCCGAAACCTAGCGGGAGGGATCTCCTACAATGAGCAGTTCTTC.

The V call is TRBV11-2, the J call TRBJ1-4, with D tentatively TRBD1 (6 bases). Trimming removed 0 bases at V and 7 bases at J, with 12 bases between. The CDR3 runs to 15 residues. The germline CDR1 and CDR2 sequences are SGHAT and FQNNGV. This CDR3 is CASSLERGAPEKLFF. CDR3 DNA sequence: TGTGCCAGCAGCTTAGAGCGGGGGGCGCCTGAAAAACTGTTTTTT.

The chain couples TRBV2 to TRBJ2-5; D might be TRBD1 (6 bases). V lost 7 bases to trimming and J lost 4 bases, with 22 bases between them. CDR1 SNHLY and CDR2 FYNNEI come from the germline V gene. The CDR3 runs 16 residues. The CDR3 is CASKNRDAPRGETQYF. In DNA, the CDR3 is TGTGCCAGCAAGAACAGGGATGCGCCTAGGGGAGAGACCCAGTACTTC.

The V call is TRBV27, the J call TRBJ1-4; D not certain. The CDR3 extends over 15 amino acids. With 5 bases removed from V and 0 bases from J, the gap between germline ends came to 10 bases. The germline CDR1 and CDR2 sequences are MNHEY and SMNVEV (reference sequence). The CDR3 nucleotides read TGTGCCAGCAGTCCTCTGTCCTCAACTAATGAAAAACTGTTTTTT. Its protein product is CASSPLSSTNEKLFF.